This record concerns one TCR beta chain sequence. Profiling relied on immunoSEQ multiplex PCR, and the TCRdb table lists in-frame clones only, not all of them. The repertoire holds approximately 130,000 clones, with about 96% as singletons. The data were taken from a study of T cell changes during pregnancy in multiple sclerosis. Per the germline V gene, CDR1 is MDHEN and CDR2 is SYDVKM. The CDR3 spans 15 residues. Trimming at V came to 2 bases and at J to 5 bases, leaving 5 bases not matched to a gene. This chain connects TRBV28 to TRBJ2-5, with 10 bases that match TRBD2. Sequencing used peripheral blood, obtained after pregnancy. This TCR came from a female donor with multiple sclerosis, enrolled in a pregnancy study. The CDR3, as DNA: TGTGCCAGCAGTTTAATCAGCGGGGGGGAGGAGACCCAGTACTTC. This gives the protein CASSLISGGEETQYF.